The present entry profiles one TCR beta chain with its context. Its antigen is as yet unknown. This entry comes from a study of PD-1 blockade in classical Hodgkin lymphoma. TCRdb keeps only in-frame clones here, not all; method: immunoSEQ multiplex PCR. The sample holds approximately 70,000 clones, approximately 94% seen once. With 6 bases removed from V and 4 bases from J, the gap between germline ends came to 3 bases. CDR1 and CDR2 from the germline V gene are MNHEY and SVGAGI. The CDR3 contains 11 residues. Each patient relapsed following autologous stem cell transplantation, and prior brentuximab vedotin exposure differed. The study's findings and limits: Significantly greater TCR diversity emerged by C4D1 in CD4+ cells but not CD8+ cells. It was reported that newly diagnosed patients had less baseline TCR diversity than healthy donors. Complete responders entered with baseline diversity on par with newly diagnosed patients, the results showed.

The sequence was obtained from a human donor with classical Hodgkin lymphoma. V usage is TRBV6-5 and J usage is TRBJ2-2; D is undetermined. The source was peripheral blood mononuclear cells (PBMCs), collected at baseline. The CDR3 here is CASSSTGELFF. In DNA, the CDR3 is TGTGCCAGCAGCTCCACCGGGGAGCTGTTTTTT.